One sample yielded the 32 T cell receptor beta chains listed below, sequenced in a study of blood T cell repertoires in COVID-19. Clones were read by immunoSEQ multiplex PCR, and TCRdb kept only the in-frame ones, dropping some. This table holds about 260,000 clones, about 90% found once. Sequencing was performed on peripheral blood. These TCRs come from a woman aged 35 to 49 with acute or convalescent COVID-19.

V usage is TRBV6-5 and J usage is TRBJ1-3; D uncertain. V was trimmed by 7 bases and J by 2 bases, leaving 15 bases between them. The germline CDR1 and CDR2 sequences are MNHEY and SVGAGI. There are 15 residues in the CDR3. The CDR3 sequence: CASKLSPGTGNTIYF. The DNA for the CDR3 is TGTGCCAGCAAACTTAGCCCCGGCACTGGAAACACCATATATTTT.

The rearrangement uses TRBV24-1 and TRBJ1-2; a weak D match, TRBD1 (6 bases). Between the trimmed V and J ends, which lost 4 bases and 8 bases, there was a span of 16 bases. Germline CDR1 is KGHDR and CDR2 is SFDVKD. The CDR3 sequence is 14 residues long. The CDR3 sequence is CATSERTGLRGYTF. CDR3 bases: TGTGCCACCAGTGAGCGCACAGGGTTACGAGGCTACACCTTC.

This chain joins TRBV7-2 and TRBJ2-3, with D perhaps matching TRBD1 (6 bases). Germline values: CDR1 SGHTA, CDR2 FQGNSA. Deletions cut 3 bases from V and 4 bases from J, with 11 bases between. The CDR3 sequence is 14 residues long. In nucleotides, the CDR3 is TGTGCCAGCAGCTTCCAGGGGCCTCCAGATACGCAGTATTTT. This translates into CASSFQGPPDTQYF.

The rearrangement joins TRBV2 to TRBJ2-5; the match to TRBD2 covers 9 bases. V dropped 3 bases and J dropped 4; count of bases not matched to a gene: 3. Germline V gives CDR1 SNHLY, CDR2 FYNNEI. The CDR3 consists of 14 residues. CDR3 residues: CASSDQRGVETQYF. Written as DNA, the CDR3 is TGTGCCAGCAGTGACCAGCGGGGGGTAGAGACCCAGTACTTC.

The chain carries TRBV7-9 and TRBJ1-1; D is perhaps TRBD1 (6 bases). V was pared by 1 base and J by 8 bases, with 11 bases between. This CDR3 region has 13 residues. Germline CDR1 is SEHNR and CDR2 is FQNEAQ (reference sequence). The CDR3 coding sequence is TGTGCCAGCAGCTTAGACAGGGAGCACGAAGCTTTCTTT. It encodes CASSLDREHEAFF.

The chain has TRBV5-4 and TRBJ2-7; D call uncertain. Germline V CDR1 and CDR2: SGHNT, YYREEE (reference sequence). Trimming shortened V by 2 bases and J by 4 bases, and 7 bases separated the two germline ends. The CDR3 loop spans 12 amino acids. The CDR3 nucleotides read TGTGCCAGCAGCTTAAACGGGTACGAGCAGTACGTC. The encoded protein is CASSLNGYEQYV.

The chain employs TRBV4-1 and TRBJ2-4; 8 bases line up with TRBD1. This CDR3 spans 18 amino acids. Germline trimming cut 1 base from V and 0 bases from J; bases unmatched to any gene: 8. Germline CDR1 reads MGHRA; CDR2 reads YSYEKL. The chain's CDR3 is CASSQGRQGKLAKNIQYF. The CDR3 nucleotides read TGCGCCAGCAGCCAAGGGCGACAGGGGAAGCTAGCCAAAAACATTCAGTACTTC.

This clone was recorded only once. The V gene is TRBV2, the J gene TRBJ1-1; 8 bases match TRBD1. The CDR3 has 18 amino acids. Germline values: CDR1 SNHLY, CDR2 FYNNEI. With V trimmed by 0 bases and J by 0 bases, 9 bases remained unmatched. The CDR3 loop is CASSEAMGQAFMNTEAFF. The CDR3, as DNA: TGTGCCAGCAGTGAAGCGATGGGACAGGCTTTTATGAACACTGAAGCTTTCTTT.

V and J are TRBV5-1 and TRBJ1-1, with TRBD1 as a possible D gene (6 bases). The CDR3 loop spans 10 amino acids. Trimming left V 6 bases short and J 6 bases short, with 6 bases between. CDR1 and CDR2 from the germline V gene are SGHRS and YFSETQ. CDR3 sequence reads: CASKGAEAFF. CDR3 coding DNA: TGCGCCAGCAAGGGGGCTGAAGCTTTCTTT.

For this clone: The same CDR3 arises from other DNA sequences in this sample as well. V and J are TRBV27 and TRBJ1-1; no clear D gene. The CDR3 length is 15 residues. Trimming shortened V by 0 bases and J by 0 bases, and 8 bases separated the two germline ends. Germline assignment: CDR1 MNHEY and CDR2 SMNVEV (reference sequence). The CDR3 protein is CASSLSTGLNTEAFF. In nucleotides, the CDR3 is TGTGCCAGCAGTTTATCGACGGGGTTGAACACTGAAGCTTTCTTT.

The rearrangement links TRBV18 to TRBJ2-7; TRBD1 matches at 7 bases. V lost 6 bases and J lost 5; bases outside the gene matches: 4. In germline, CDR1 is KGHSH, CDR2 LQKENI. The CDR3 extends over 12 amino acids. The CDR3 loop reads CASSHGTDEQYV. CDR3 DNA sequence: TGTGCCAGCTCCCACGGGACAGACGAGCAGTACGTC.

This chain connects TRBV5-1 to TRBJ1-2, with TRBD1 identical over 9 bases. J gave up 0 bases and V 2 bases, and 8 bases lay outside the gene matches. The CDR3 totals 17 residues. CDR1 is SGHRS, CDR2 YFSETQ, per germline. The CDR3, as DNA: TGCGCCAGCAGCTTCCCACAGGGGGCCACCACTAACTATGGCTACACCTTC. Translating it yields CASSFPQGATTNYGYTF.

This chain connects TRBV7-6 to TRBJ2-5, with TRBD2 identical over 16 bases. The V and J ends lost 5 bases and 1 base, in that order; junction bases with no gene match: 4. Germline V gene sequence: CDR1 SGHVS, CDR2 FNYEAQ. This CDR3 has 17 amino acids. CDR3 sequence reads: CASSHGTSGGGQETQYF. In DNA form, the CDR3 reads TGTGCCAGCAGCCACGGGACTAGCGGGGGGGGCCAAGAGACCCAGTACTTC.

The chain uses TRBV2 and TRBJ1-3, with TRBD1 matching 9 bases. The length of the CDR3 is 16 residues. J lost 2 bases, V lost 4 bases, and 6 bases had no gene match. Germline V gene sequence: CDR1 SNHLY, CDR2 FYNNEI. The CDR3 region has the DNA TGTGCCAGCAGTGGGGGGGGACAGGGACCTGGAAACACCATATATTTT. Translated, it gives CASSGGGQGPGNTIYF.

This chain links TRBV28 with TRBJ1-2, with D perhaps matching TRBD1 (6 bases). Germline V gene data show CDR1 as MDHEN and CDR2 as SYDVKM. The CDR3 runs 12 residues. Trimming pared 3 bases from V and 10 bases from J, leaving 12 bases between. The CDR3 DNA reads TGTGCCAGCAGTTTGGGGGCCCCTACCTACACCTTC. It specifies CASSLGAPTYTF.

The chain recombines TRBV6-5 with TRBJ1-1, with a weak D call TRBD1 (6 bases). This CDR3 contains 13 residues. The V end was cut by 6 bases, the J end by 3 bases, with 11 bases between. Germline V gene data show CDR1 as MNHEY and CDR2 as SVGAGI. This CDR3 is CASSRPGDTEAFF. The CDR3 DNA reads as TGTGCCAGCAGCCGTCCAGGGGACACTGAAGCTTTCTTT.

The rearrangement links TRBV6-6 to TRBJ2-7; 8 bases align to TRBD2. V dropped 4 bases and J dropped 5; count of bases not matched to a gene: 13. Germline V CDR1 and CDR2: MNHNY, SVGAGI (reference sequence). The CDR3 runs 16 residues. CDR3 in DNA: TGTGCCAGCAGTTCCTTAGCGGGACTCCTGGGAGACGAGCAGTACGTC. It yields the protein CASSSLAGLLGDEQYV.

V is TRBV7-3 and J is TRBJ1-2; 7 nucleotides match TRBD1. This CDR3 is built from 14 residues. With 5 bases clipped from V and 4 bases from J, the junction kept 7 bases outside the gene matches. Per germline, CDR1 SGHTA and CDR2 FQGTGA. For the CDR3, the DNA is TGTGCCAGCAGCCTTACCTCAGGGGGCTATGGCTACACCTTC. Its protein product is CASSLTSGGYGYTF. The full variable domain, completed using reference TRBV7-3 and TRBJ1-2, is GAGVSQTPSNKVTEKGKYVELRCDPISGHTALYWYRQSLGQGPEFLIYFQGTGAADDSGLPNDRFFAVRPEGSVSTLKIQRTERGDSAVYLCASSLTSGGYGYTFGSGTRLTVV.

The chain has TRBV11-2 and TRBJ1-4, with unresolved D. CDR1 SGHAT and CDR2 FQNNGV come from the germline V gene. There are 15 residues in the CDR3. V lost 3 bases, J lost 8 bases, and 16 bases lay in between. CDR3 bases: TGTGCCAGCAGCTTGGAGGGAGCACGAGGAGAAAAACTGTTTTTT. Its protein product is CASSLEGARGEKLFF. Filled out from reference TRBV11-2 and TRBJ1-4, the complete variable domain reads EAGVAQSPRYKIIEKRQSVAFWCNPISGHATLYWYQQILGQGPKLLIQFQNNGVVDDSQLPKDRFSAERLKGVDSTLKIQPAKLEDSAVYLCASSLEGARGEKLFFGSGTQLSVL.

The chain has TRBV12-3 or TRBV12-4 and TRBJ1-1; no definite D call. Trimming left V 5 bases short and J 6 bases short, with 13 bases between. CDR3 length: 13 residues. The CDR3 region has the DNA TGTGCCAGCAGTCCCCTCCCCAACTCTGAAGCTTTCTTT. Protein: CASSPLPNSEAFF.

The chain combines TRBV5-1 with TRBJ2-7; possible D gene TRBD1, 6 bases. The ends were cut back, 4 bases at V and 1 base at J, with 12 bases in the middle. The V gene's germline CDR1 is SGHRS and CDR2 YFSETQ. The CDR3 is made up of 14 amino acids. CDR3 amino acids: CASSPGQYSYEQYV. Written as DNA, the CDR3 is TGCGCCAGCAGCCCTGGACAGTATTCCTACGAGCAGTACGTC.

The chain couples TRBV6-1 to TRBJ1-5; D unresolved. The germline V gene has CDR1 MNHNS and CDR2 SASEGT. The CDR3 totals 15 residues. Trimming removed 2 bases from V and 2 bases from J, with 10 bases in between. The CDR3 is CASSENWGGNQPQHF. The CDR3 DNA reads as TGTGCCAGCAGTGAAAACTGGGGAGGCAATCAGCCCCAGCATTTT.

The V and J genes are TRBV6-5 and TRBJ1-1; D perhaps matches TRBD1 (5 bases). V was clipped by 11 bases and J by 1 base, with 14 bases between them. CDR1 and CDR2 (germline): MNHEY, SVGAGI. There are 13 residues in the CDR3. The CDR3: CASGRQTNTEAFF. In DNA, the CDR3 is TGTGCCTCTGGTCGACAGACGAACACTGAAGCTTTCTTT.

The chain uses TRBV6-1 and TRBJ2-1; 9 nucleotides agree with TRBD2. Germline trimming cut 3 bases from V and 4 bases from J; bases unmatched to any gene: 7. The CDR3 covers 16 residues. Germline loops: CDR1 MNHNS, CDR2 SASEGT. The CDR3, as DNA: TGTGCCAGCAGTGAGTCGACTCTAGCGGGGTACAATGAGCAGTTCTTC. Its translation: CASSESTLAGYNEQFF.

V usage is TRBV4-2 and J usage is TRBJ2-5; perhaps TRBD2 as D (5 bases). The CDR3 consists of 14 residues. The ends were cut back, 1 base at V and 1 base at J, with 7 bases in the middle. In germline, CDR1 is LGHNA, CDR2 YNFKEQ. For the CDR3, the DNA is TGTGCCAGCAGCCAAGGTACTAGCCAAGAGACCCAGTACTTC. Encoded protein: CASSQGTSQETQYF.

The rearrangement links TRBV5-8 to TRBJ2-1; tentative D call: TRBD1 (6 bases). This CDR3 has 14 residues. V was cut by 2 bases and J by 7 bases, with 13 bases left in between. Germline loops: CDR1 SGHTS, CDR2 YDEGEE. This CDR3 reads CASSFRQGINEQFF. The CDR3 nucleotides are TGTGCCAGCAGCTTTCGTCAGGGGATTAATGAGCAGTTCTTC.

V usage is TRBV27 and J usage is TRBJ1-4, with TRBD1 matching over 9 bases. The germline gives CDR1 MNHEY, CDR2 SMNVEV (reference sequence). Trimming removed 2 bases from V and 10 bases from J; junction bases left unmatched: 8. The CDR3 length is 15 residues. The CDR3 region has the DNA TGTGCCAGCAGTTTACGGACAGGGGCGCAAGGAAAACTGTTTTTT. Protein sequence: CASSLRTGAQGKLFF. Full variable domain (rest looked up from reference TRBV27 and TRBJ1-4): EAQVTQNPRYLITVTGKKLTVTCSQNMNHEYMSWYRQDPGLGLRQIYYSMNVEVTDKGDVPEGYKVSRKEKRNFPLILESPSPNQTSLYFCASSLRTGAQGKLFFGSGTQLSVL.

Concerning this clone: Other nucleotide sequences from this sample produce the same CDR3. The rearrangement joins TRBV3-1 (or the pseudogene TRBV3-2) to TRBJ1-2, with D possibly being TRBD1 (5 bases). The CDR3 loop spans 13 amino acids. Germline loops: CDR1 LGHDT, CDR2 YNNKEL (reference sequence). Trimming took 3 bases from V and 3 from J, leaving 8 bases between them. CDR3 in DNA: TGTGCCAGCAGCCAGACCAGGGACTATGGCTACACCTTC. Translated: CASSQTRDYGYTF.

This chain joins TRBV7-6 and TRBJ2-2, with 7 bases lining up with TRBD1. Germline V gene sequence: CDR1 SGHVS, CDR2 FNYEAQ. Unmatched junction bases numbered 8, after V lost 1 base and J lost 6 bases. There are 16 residues in the CDR3. CDR3 bases: TGTGCCAGCAGCTTAGTCAGCTTGACAGGGCCCGGGGAGCTGTTTTTT. This translates into CASSLVSLTGPGELFF.

The chain has TRBV7-3 and TRBJ2-3; 10 nucleotides match TRBD2. This CDR3 comprises 16 residues. V lost 5 bases to trimming and J lost 4 bases; unmatched junction nucleotides: 9. The germline V gene encodes CDR1 SGHTA and CDR2 FQGTGA. CDR3 DNA sequence: TGTGCCAGCAGCCCTAGCGGGGGCCCCGGAGCAGATACGCAGTATTTT. Encoded protein: CASSPSGGPGADTQYF.

The rearrangement links TRBV19 to TRBJ1-6; 11 bases align to TRBD1. The CDR3 is 14 residues long. Germline loops: CDR1 LNHDA, CDR2 SQIVND (reference sequence). V shed 6 bases, J shed 9 bases, and the junction held 4 bases outside the gene matches. The CDR3 region is CASSLGTGGSPLHF. The CDR3 DNA reads TGTGCCAGTAGCTTGGGGACAGGGGGTTCACCCCTCCACTTT.

This chain links TRBV6-6 with TRBJ1-4; TRBD1 aligns across 7 bases. The CDR3 is 12 residues long. After removal of 5 bases from V and 8 bases from J, the junction contained 2 bases not matched to a gene. Germline CDR1 reads MNHNY; CDR2 reads SVGAGI (reference sequence). The CDR3 DNA is TGTGCCAGCAGTAAACAGGGGGAAAAACTGTTTTTT. This encodes CASSKQGEKLFF.